The 8 T cell receptor beta chains listed next were all sequenced from one sample in a study of shared clonotypes between healthy human individuals. Produced via immunoSEQ multiplex PCR; TCRdb's table is partial and in-frame only. The sample consists of roughly 1,600,000 clones, approximately 98.5% of them appearing once. The source material was naive CD4+ T cells sorted from blood. Subset noted: CD45RA+ positively selected. The receptors here all came from a man between 25 and 39 years old in good health.

V and J are TRBV5-1 and TRBJ2-7, with unresolved D. V gave up 5 bases and J gave up 2 bases, with 11 bases separating them. Per germline, CDR1 SGHRS and CDR2 YFSETQ. This CDR3 has 13 amino acids. In nucleotides, the CDR3 is TGCGCCAGCAGGCGCGACACTGCCTACGAGCAGTACTTC. Its protein product is CASRRDTAYEQYF.

The chain joins TRBV7-6 to TRBJ2-7; no definite D call. CDR1 is SGHVS and CDR2 is FNYEAQ in the germline V gene. V was trimmed by 8 bases and J by 4 bases, leaving 18 bases between them. The CDR3 consists of 14 residues. CDR3 bases: TGTGCCAGCTCACGTCCCGGAGATCGGTACGAGCAGTACTTC. Encoded protein: CASSRPGDRYEQYF.

The chain has TRBV5-1 and TRBJ2-7; TRBD2 agrees at 7 bases. The CDR3 runs to 14 residues. Germline-derived CDR1 and CDR2 are SGHRS and YFSETQ. J lost 5 bases, V lost 4 bases, and 9 bases had no gene match. CDR3 sequence: CASSETGRGDEQYF. The CDR3, as DNA: TGCGCCAGCAGCGAGACGGGACGGGGGGACGAGCAGTACTTC.

This clone has more than one count but fewer than ten. Other nucleotide sequences from this sample produce the same CDR3. The V and J genes are TRBV20-1 and TRBJ2-3; D gene unclear. CDR1 and CDR2 (germline): DFQATT, SNEGSKA (reference sequence). The V end was cut by 1 base, the J end by 4 bases, with 3 bases between. This CDR3 is built from 11 residues. The CDR3 sequence: CSARVADTQYF. CDR3 DNA: TGCAGTGCTAGAGTGGCAGATACGCAGTATTTT.

Comments on this clone: Other DNA sequences of this sample code for an identical CDR3. The chain couples TRBV20-1 to TRBJ2-3; D is uncertain. V lost 2 bases and J 2 bases, leaving 2 bases between the germline ends. Germline V gene data show CDR1 as DFQATT and CDR2 as SNEGSKA (reference sequence). The CDR3 contains 11 residues. CDR3 residues: CSARFTDTQYF. For the CDR3, the DNA is TGCAGTGCTAGATTCACAGATACGCAGTATTTT.

This chain connects TRBV5-4 to TRBJ2-7; 9 bases match TRBD2. Losses at the gene ends were 5 bases for V and 3 bases for J; bases not matched to a gene: 6. The CDR3 spans 14 residues. Germline V gene lookup returns CDR1 SGHNT and CDR2 YYREEE (reference sequence). The CDR3 bases are TGTGCCAGCAGAGACGGAGCGGGAGGCTACGAGCAGTACTTC. Protein: CASRDGAGGYEQYF.

This chain's CDR3 is CASSAGPAYEQYF. CDR3 DNA sequence: TGCGCCAGCAGTGCAGGGCCCGCCTACGAGCAGTACTTC. The rearrangement joins TRBV10-1 to TRBJ2-7, with TRBD1 as a possible D gene (5 bases). Germline V gene data show CDR1 as WNHNN and CDR2 as SYGVQD (reference sequence). The ends were cut back, 4 bases at V and 2 bases at J, with 9 bases in the middle. The CDR3 runs to 13 residues.

The chain is built from TRBV5-6 and TRBJ2-7; the D gene is possibly TRBD2 (5 bases). Germline lookup yields CDR1 SGHDT and CDR2 YYEEEE. CDR3 length equals 14 residues. With 0 bases removed from V and 5 bases from J, the gap between germline ends came to 12 bases. This CDR3 is CASSLGRWGDEQYF. CDR3 nucleotide sequence: TGTGCCAGCAGCTTGGGGCGCTGGGGAGACGAGCAGTACTTC.